Below, 9 T cell receptor beta chains from the same sample are listed, as sequenced in a study of a mutant IDH1 vaccine in newly diagnosed glioma. Antigens for these TCRs are unknown. Here immunoSEQ multiplex PCR was the method, and the copy in TCRdb shows in-frame clones only, minus some. The data contain around 56,000 clones, around 80% of them singletons. This sample's time point: week 23, last vaccination. In every dose of vaccine, 300 ug of mutant IDH1 20-mer peptide was given alongside topical imiquimod. The material was PBMCs, obtained from a glioma patient whose treatment included an IDH1 peptide vaccine. The receptors were sampled from a woman between 35 and 50 years old with glioma. Some clones in this sample may be carry-over from other donors' samples.

J is TRBJ1-2 and V is TRBV5-1, with D tentatively TRBD1 (5 bases). Per germline, CDR1 SGHRS and CDR2 YFSETQ. The CDR3 sequence is 14 residues long. Trimming cost V 0 bases and J 4 bases, with 10 bases left between them. The CDR3 spells CASSLGADIYGYTF. CDR3 bases: TGCGCCAGCAGCTTGGGAGCGGACATCTATGGCTACACCTTC. The full variable domain, rest sourced from reference TRBV5-1 and TRBJ1-2, is KAGVTQTPRYLIKTRGQQVTLSCSPISGHRSVSWYQQTPGQGLQFLFEYFSETQRNKGNFPGRFSGRQFSNSRSEMNVSTLELGDSALYLCASSLGADIYGYTFGSGTRLTVV.

This clone has more than one count but fewer than ten. V gene TRBV28 combines with J gene TRBJ2-1; no definite D call. Deletions cut 6 bases from V and 5 bases from J, with 11 bases between. CDR1 is MDHEN and CDR2 is SYDVKM in the germline V gene. CDR3 length: 13 amino acids. CDR3: CASSRDRDNEQFF. Here the CDR3 DNA reads TGTGCCAGCAGCAGAGACCGGGACAATGAGCAGTTCTTC.

The chain carries TRBV11-2 and TRBJ2-3; no reliable D call. This CDR3 is built from 15 residues. The germline V and J ends were trimmed by 5 bases and 4 bases, with 16 bases remaining between them. Germline V lookup: CDR1 SGHAT, CDR2 FQNNGV. CDR3 sequence reads: CASSQRANWADTQYF. In DNA, the CDR3 is TGTGCCAGCAGCCAAAGGGCTAATTGGGCAGATACGCAGTATTTT.

The chain employs TRBV4-2 and TRBJ1-1, with 7 bases matching TRBD1. V lost 1 base, J lost 1 base, and 6 bases stayed unmatched. The CDR3 runs to 16 residues. CDR1 is LGHNA and CDR2 is YNFKEQ in the germline V gene. The CDR3 is CASSQGDSQGNTEAFF. The CDR3 nucleotides read TGTGCCAGCAGCCAAGGGGACAGTCAGGGGAACACTGAAGCTTTCTTT.

This chain connects TRBV6-1 to TRBJ1-2; TRBD1 is a possible D gene (5 bases). CDR1 and CDR2 (germline): MNHNS, SASEGT. Trimming stripped 4 bases from V and 0 bases from J, with 6 bases between. The CDR3 runs to 13 residues. The CDR3 nucleotides are TGTGCCAGCAGTGGGGGCTCTAACTATGGCTACACCTTC. It yields the protein CASSGGSNYGYTF.

The CDR3 bases are TGTGCCAGCAGCCCCCCAGCGAGGGACGGGGTCACTGAAGCTTTCTTT. It specifies CASSPPARDGVTEAFF. This chain connects TRBV9 to TRBJ1-1; weak D call: TRBD1 (5 bases). V was pared by 4 bases and J by 4 bases, with 20 bases between. Germline values: CDR1 SGDLS, CDR2 YYNGEE. The CDR3 has 16 residues.

The chain recombines TRBV5-4 with TRBJ2-3; the D is unclear. Germline V gene data show CDR1 as SGHNT and CDR2 as YYREEE (reference sequence). The V and J ends lost 2 bases and 7 bases respectively, with 8 bases between them. This CDR3 has 12 amino acids. CDR3 region: CASSFRTYTQYF. CDR3 nucleotide sequence: TGTGCCAGCAGCTTTAGGACCTATACGCAGTATTTT.

The chain employs TRBV5-1 and TRBJ1-2, with 7 bases fitting TRBD1. Germline V gives CDR1 SGHRS, CDR2 YFSETQ. V dropped 0 bases and J dropped 12; count of bases not matched to a gene: 11. This CDR3 contains 14 residues. The CDR3 spells CASSLDLTRQGHTF. In nucleotides, the CDR3 is TGCGCCAGCAGCTTGGATCTTACCCGACAGGGCCACACCTTC.

The chain carries TRBV2 and TRBJ2-1; TRBD2 is a possible D gene (5 bases). The V gene's germline CDR1 is SNHLY and CDR2 FYNNEI. This CDR3 is 15 amino acids long. V was cut by 8 bases and J by 1 base, with 15 bases left in between. This CDR3 is CASSTGLPSYNEQFF. The CDR3 coding sequence is TGTGCCAGCTCGACGGGATTGCCATCCTACAATGAGCAGTTCTTC. The variable domain in full, with the rest retrieved from reference TRBV2 and TRBJ2-1, is EPEVTQTPSHQVTQMGQEVILRCVPISNHLYFYWYRQILGQKVEFLVSFYNNEISEKSEIFDDQFSVERPDGSNFTLKIRSTKLEDSAMYFCASSTGLPSYNEQFFGPGTRLTVL.